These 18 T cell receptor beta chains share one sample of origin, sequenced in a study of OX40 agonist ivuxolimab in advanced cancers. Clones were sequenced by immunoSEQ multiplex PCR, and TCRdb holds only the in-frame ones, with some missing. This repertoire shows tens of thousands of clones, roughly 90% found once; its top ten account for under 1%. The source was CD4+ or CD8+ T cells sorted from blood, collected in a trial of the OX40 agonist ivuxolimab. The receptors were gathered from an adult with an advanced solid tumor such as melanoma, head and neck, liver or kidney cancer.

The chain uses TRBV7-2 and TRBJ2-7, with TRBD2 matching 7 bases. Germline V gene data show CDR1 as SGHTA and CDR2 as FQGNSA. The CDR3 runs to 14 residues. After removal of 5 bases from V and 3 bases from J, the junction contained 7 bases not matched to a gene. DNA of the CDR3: TGTGCCAGCAGCGGGGGGGACTTACACTACGAGCAGTACTTC. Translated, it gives CASSGGDLHYEQYF.

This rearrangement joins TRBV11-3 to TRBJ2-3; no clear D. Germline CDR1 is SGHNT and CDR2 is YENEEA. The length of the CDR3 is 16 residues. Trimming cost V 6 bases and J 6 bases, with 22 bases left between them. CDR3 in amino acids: CASSPDGFTAPDTQYF. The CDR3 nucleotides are TGTGCCAGCAGTCCCGACGGGTTCACGGCCCCCGATACGCAGTATTTT.

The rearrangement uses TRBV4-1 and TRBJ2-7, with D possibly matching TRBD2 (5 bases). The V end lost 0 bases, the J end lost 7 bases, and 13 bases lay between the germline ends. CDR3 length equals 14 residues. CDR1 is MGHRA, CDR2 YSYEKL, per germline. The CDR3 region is CASSQDSSRGEQYF. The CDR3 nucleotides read TGCGCCAGCAGCCAAGATTCTTCCCGCGGGGAGCAGTACTTC.

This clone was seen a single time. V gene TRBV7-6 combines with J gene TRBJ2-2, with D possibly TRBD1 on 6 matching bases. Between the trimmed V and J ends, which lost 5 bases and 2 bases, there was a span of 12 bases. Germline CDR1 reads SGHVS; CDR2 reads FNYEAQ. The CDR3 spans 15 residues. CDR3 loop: CASSQIRGNTGELFF. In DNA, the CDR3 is TGTGCCAGCAGCCAGATCAGGGGAAACACCGGGGAGCTGTTTTTT.

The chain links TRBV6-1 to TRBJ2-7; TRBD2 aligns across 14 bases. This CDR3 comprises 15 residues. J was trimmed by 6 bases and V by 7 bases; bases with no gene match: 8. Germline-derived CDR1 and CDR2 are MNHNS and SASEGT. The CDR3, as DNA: TGTGCCAGCAAGGGACTAGCGGGGGTTTTGGGCGAGCAGTACTTC. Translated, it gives CASKGLAGVLGEQYF.

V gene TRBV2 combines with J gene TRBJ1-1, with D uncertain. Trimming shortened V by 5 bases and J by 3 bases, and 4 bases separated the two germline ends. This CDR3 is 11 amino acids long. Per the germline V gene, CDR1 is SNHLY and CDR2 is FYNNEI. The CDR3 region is CASSWYTEAFF. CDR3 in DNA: TGTGCCAGCAGTTGGTACACTGAAGCTTTCTTT.

The CDR3 reads CSVVEGYQETQYF. The CDR3 DNA reads TGCAGCGTTGTTGAGGGCTACCAAGAGACCCAGTACTTC. This chain uses TRBV29-1 with TRBJ2-5; D perhaps matches TRBD2 (5 bases). This CDR3 is 13 amino acids long. Germline values: CDR1 SQVTM, CDR2 ANQGSEA. V lost 4 bases, J lost 0 bases, and 9 bases lay in between.

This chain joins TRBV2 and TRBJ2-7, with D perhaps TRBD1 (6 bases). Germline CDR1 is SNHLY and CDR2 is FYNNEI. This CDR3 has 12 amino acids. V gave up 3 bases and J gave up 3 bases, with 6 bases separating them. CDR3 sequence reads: CASSETGYEQYF. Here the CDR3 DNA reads TGTGCCAGCAGTGAGACAGGCTACGAGCAGTACTTC.

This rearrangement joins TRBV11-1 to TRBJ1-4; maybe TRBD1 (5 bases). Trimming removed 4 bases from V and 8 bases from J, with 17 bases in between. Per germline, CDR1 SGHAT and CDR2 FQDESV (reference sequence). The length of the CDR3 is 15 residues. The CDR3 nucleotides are TGTGCCAGCAGCTGGTCTGAGGGGTTTAGGGAAAAACTGTTTTTT. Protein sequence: CASSWSEGFREKLFF.

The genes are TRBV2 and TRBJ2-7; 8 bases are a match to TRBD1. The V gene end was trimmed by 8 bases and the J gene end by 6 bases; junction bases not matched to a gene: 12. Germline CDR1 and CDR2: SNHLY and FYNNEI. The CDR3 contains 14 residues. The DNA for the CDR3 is TGTGCCAGCCTGGACAGGGTACAAAGGGGCGAGCAGTACTTC. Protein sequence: CASLDRVQRGEQYF. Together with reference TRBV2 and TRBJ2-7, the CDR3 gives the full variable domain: EPEVTQTPSHQVTQMGQEVILRCVPISNHLYFYWYRQILGQKVEFLVSFYNNEISEKSEIFDDQFSVERPDGSNFTLKIRSTKLEDSAMYFCASLDRVQRGEQYFGPGTRLTVT.

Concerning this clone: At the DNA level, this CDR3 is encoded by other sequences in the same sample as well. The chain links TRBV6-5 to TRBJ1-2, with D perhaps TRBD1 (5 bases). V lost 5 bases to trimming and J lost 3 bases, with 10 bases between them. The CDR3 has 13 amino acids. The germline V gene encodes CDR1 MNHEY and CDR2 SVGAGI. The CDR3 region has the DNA TGTGCCAGCAGTCCCCGACAGTACTATGGCTACACCTTC. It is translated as CASSPRQYYGYTF.

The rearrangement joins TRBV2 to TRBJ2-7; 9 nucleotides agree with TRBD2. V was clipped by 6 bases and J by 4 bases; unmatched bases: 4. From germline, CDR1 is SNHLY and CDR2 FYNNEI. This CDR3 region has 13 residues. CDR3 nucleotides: TGTGCCAGCAGCGGAGCGGGGGGATACGAGCAGTACTTC. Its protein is CASSGAGGYEQYF.

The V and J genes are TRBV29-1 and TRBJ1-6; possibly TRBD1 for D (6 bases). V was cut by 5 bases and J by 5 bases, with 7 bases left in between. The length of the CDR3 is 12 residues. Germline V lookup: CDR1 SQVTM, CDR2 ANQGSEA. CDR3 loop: CSVRGDNSPLHF. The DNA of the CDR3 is TGCAGCGTTAGGGGGGATAATTCACCCCTCCACTTT. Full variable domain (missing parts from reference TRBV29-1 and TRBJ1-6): SAVISQKPSRDICQRGTSLTIQCQVDSQVTMMFWYRQQPGQSLTLIATANQGSEATYESGFVIDKFPISRPNLTFSTLTVSNMSPEDSSIYLCSVRGDNSPLHFGNGTRLTVT.

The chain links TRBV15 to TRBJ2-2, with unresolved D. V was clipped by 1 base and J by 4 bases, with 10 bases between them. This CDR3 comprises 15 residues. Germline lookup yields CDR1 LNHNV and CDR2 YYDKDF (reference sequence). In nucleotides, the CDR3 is TGTGCCACCAGCAGAGTTCGAGTTCCCACCGGGGAGCTGTTTTTT. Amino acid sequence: CATSRVRVPTGELFF.

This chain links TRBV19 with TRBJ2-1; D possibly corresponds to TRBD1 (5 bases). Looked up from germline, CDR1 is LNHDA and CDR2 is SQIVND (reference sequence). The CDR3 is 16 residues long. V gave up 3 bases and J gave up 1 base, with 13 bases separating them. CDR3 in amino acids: CASSIPEGASYNEQFF. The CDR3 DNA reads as TGTGCCAGTAGTATCCCTGAAGGGGCTTCCTACAATGAGCAGTTCTTC.

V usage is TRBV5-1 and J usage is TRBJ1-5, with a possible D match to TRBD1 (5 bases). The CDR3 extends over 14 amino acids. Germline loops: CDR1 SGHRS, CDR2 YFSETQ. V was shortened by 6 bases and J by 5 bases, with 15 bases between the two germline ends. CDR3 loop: CASTPGLGDQPQHF. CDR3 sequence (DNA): TGCGCCAGCACGCCGGGACTTGGCGATCAGCCCCAGCATTTT.

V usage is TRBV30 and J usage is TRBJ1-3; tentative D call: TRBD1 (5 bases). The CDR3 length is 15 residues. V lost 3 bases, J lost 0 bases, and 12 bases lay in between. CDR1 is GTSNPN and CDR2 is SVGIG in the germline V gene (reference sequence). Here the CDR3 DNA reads TGTGCCTGGAGCGAGGGGTTGAGCTCTGGAAACACCATATATTTT. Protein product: CAWSEGLSSGNTIYF.

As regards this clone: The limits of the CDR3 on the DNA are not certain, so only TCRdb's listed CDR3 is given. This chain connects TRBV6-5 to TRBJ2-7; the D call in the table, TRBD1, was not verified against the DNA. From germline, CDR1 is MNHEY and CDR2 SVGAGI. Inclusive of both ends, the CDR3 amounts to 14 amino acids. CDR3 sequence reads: CASSSSTGYGEQYF.